The rows below give T cell receptor beta chains drawn from one sample of a study of CD8+CD57+ T cells in acquired aplastic anemia. MiXCR was run by TCRdb on the reads, yielding one entry per CDR3 protein. Seen here are roughly 130,000 distinct CDR3 sequences, over 45% observed once, and the top ten hold about 2.3%. What was sequenced was sorted CD4+, CD8+, or CD8+CD57+ T cells (not recorded which) from PBMCs. The receptor source for this set is a human donor in good health, serving as a control. The CDR3 runs from the conserved cysteine through the conserved F or W. The order of the fields is J gene, V gene, D gene, clone size, CDR3 protein, CDR3 DNA. D genes are given only for firm matches. The listing skips clone size in some rows; elsewhere it reads once, few, many or a size class.

TRBJ2-1,TRBV12-3/TRBV12-4,TRBD2,many,CASSLHSGGNYNEQFF,TGTGCCAGCAGTTTACATAGCGGGGGAAACTACAATGAGCAGTTCTTC
TRBJ2-1,TRBV10-1,.,.,CASSEDFDNEQFF,TGCGCCAGCAGTGAAGACTTCGATAATGAGCAGTTCTTC
TRBJ2-7,TRBV20-1,TRBD1,.,CSAFRDRGSYEQYF,TGCAGTGCTTTCCGTGACAGGGGATCCTACGAGCAGTACTTC
TRBJ2-7,TRBV10-3,.,.,CAISDTGGSYEQYF,TGTGCCATCAGTGACACAGGAGGATCCTACGAGCAGTACTTC
TRBJ2-7,TRBV29-1,TRBD2,.,CSVRTGGGDEQYF,TGCAGCGTTCGGACCGGGGGGGGGGACGAGCAGTACTTC
TRBJ2-7,TRBV19,.,.,CASSRRAAGSEQYF,TGTGCCAGTAGTAGAAGGGCGGCGGGGTCCGAGCAGTACTTC
TRBJ2-7,TRBV29-1,TRBD1,.,CSVAQGVYEQYF,TGCAGCGTTGCACAGGGGGTCTACGAGCAGTACTTC
TRBJ2-5,TRBV7-2,.,.,CASSFAGLRGETQYF,TGTGCCAGCAGCTTTGCCGGACTTAGGGGGGAGACCCAGTACTTC
TRBJ2-1,TRBV20-1,.,.,CSAGGLGQGVYNEQFF,TGCAGTGCTGGAGGTCTAGGACAAGGTGTGTACAATGAGCAGTTCTTC
TRBJ2-2,TRBV3-1,.,few,CASSQPLQITGELFF,TGTGCCAGCAGCCAACCTCTCCAGATTACCGGGGAGCTGTTTTTT
TRBJ2-3,TRBV4-2,.,many,CASSQGGGQGTDTQYF,TGTGCCAGCAGCCAAGGGGGGGGACAGGGCACAGATACGCAGTATTTT
TRBJ1-2,TRBV20-1,TRBD1,many,CSARPGQGLGGYTF,TGCAGTGCTAGACCGGGACAGGGGTTGGGTGGCTACACCTTC
TRBJ1-6,TRBV20-1,.,.,CSASYRQTSSGSPLHF,TGCAGTGCTAGTTATAGACAAACCTCAAGCGGGTCACCCCTCCACTTT
TRBJ2-5,TRBV7-2,TRBD2,.,CASSSTSGVQETQYF,TGTGCCAGCAGCTCGACTAGCGGGGTACAAGAGACCCAGTACTTC
TRBJ1-6,TRBV11-1,.,.,CASSEAGSSNSFAPLHF,TGTGCCAGCAGTGAAGCGGGGAGCAGTAATTCTTTCGCACCCCTCCACTTT
TRBJ2-7,TRBV5-1,.,.,CASSLQYSSDEQYF,TGCGCCAGCAGCTTGCAGTATAGCTCGGATGAGCAGTACTTC
TRBJ2-3,TRBV4-2,.,many,CASSSRIGTDTQYF,TGTGCCAGCAGCTCCCGGATAGGCACAGATACGCAGTATTTT
TRBJ2-7,TRBV7-8,TRBD2,.,CASSLLAGENEQYF,TGTGCCAGCAGCTTACTAGCGGGGGAGAACGAGCAGTACTTC
TRBJ2-7,TRBV10-3,TRBD1,few,CAISDGQGTNYEQYF,TGTGCCATCAGTGACGGACAGGGAACCAACTACGAGCAGTACTTC